Listed here is a single T cell receptor (gamma chain). This clone is medium-sized (0.01 to 0.1%) in terms of sample share. Its antigen target is currently unknown. No much larger clonotype is one base removed from it; base qualities were not supplied. This specimen comes from a study of gamma delta lymphoproliferative disorders and STAT genes (dated by TCRdb to between 2017 and 2018). As for the study more broadly: The LymphoTrack Dx TCRG Assay was used to prepare gamma-chain libraries from at least 50 ng of genomic DNA. Within a larger immunophenotypic and STAT-mutation study, TCR gamma and delta CDR3 repertoires were profiled by deep sequencing in Tgammadelta lymphoproliferative disease patients and healthy controls. To confirm results, a couple of gamma-chain samples and every delta-chain sample were sequenced twice. Because no corresponding Invivoscribe delta assay was available, delta-chain libraries were prepared according to the standard operating procedure of the EuroClonality-NGS working group. Study-level results and caveats: Almost every major gamma and delta clonotype found in patients was public, meaning shared with at least one healthy donor, with just a couple of gamma clonotypes being private to disease. The authors noted that NGS specificity may be reduced at low frequencies, so the public or private nature of leukemic clones needs confirmation. Leukemic cells were skewed toward terminal effectors, whereas control T cells likely spanned varied maturation stages, a difference potentially limiting comparisons between patients and controls. When whole repertoires were clustered, gamma repertoires from patients formed a group apart from those of healthy controls, but delta repertoires showed no separation between the groups.

For TCR sequencing, genomic DNA was taken from peripheral blood mononuclear cells isolated from both patients and controls. Controls were some 23 healthy adult blood donors, with a median age of around 64 years and 12 males and around eleven females, matched to patients for age and sex. In both library methods, multiplex PCR was carried out with primers targeting conserved V and J regions of the TCR genes. Purified and pooled amplicons were sequenced on an Illumina MiSeq platform. Per the authors' processing: V(D)J alignment, clonotype assembly and translation were done with MiXCR, while functionality assessment and CDR3 repertoire analyses were done with VDJtools. CDR3 was defined per IMGT, and analyses were restricted to productive sequences using functional genes, excluding ORF genes and pseudogenes. A custom Python script searched for identical amino acid CDR3s of major clonotypes (frequency >=5%) across all patients and controls. A one-sided non-parametric Wilcoxon test was used to compare clonotype frequencies in patients versus controls. TCRdb reanalyzed the public reads with the CATT caller, and identical DNA sequences were merged afterwards. For this entry, the V and J calls and clone size follow TCRdb and not the study's own pipeline. The sample has several hundred gamma-chain clones on record, around 32% of them singletons. The top ten clonotypes cover less than 20% of the sample.

Sequences were obtained from blood. The TCR originated in a human donor in good health.

The nucleotide sequence is given as TGTGCCTTGTGGGAGGTGGGTTATAAGAAACTCTTT. Its product reads: CALWEVGYKKLF. Recombination linked TRGV9 to TRGJ1 or TRGJ2. TCRdb lists no J gene, so it was determined here by aligning the DNA to germline. CDR1 is given as GITISATS and CDR2 as ISYDGTV, both from the germline V gene (reference sequence). The CDR3 holds 12 amino acids from the cysteine to the phenylalanine. Just the 36-base CDR3 DNA is kept, in frame starting at base 1. V is pruned by 0 bases and J by 6 bases, leaving 2 bases of the junction without a gene match.